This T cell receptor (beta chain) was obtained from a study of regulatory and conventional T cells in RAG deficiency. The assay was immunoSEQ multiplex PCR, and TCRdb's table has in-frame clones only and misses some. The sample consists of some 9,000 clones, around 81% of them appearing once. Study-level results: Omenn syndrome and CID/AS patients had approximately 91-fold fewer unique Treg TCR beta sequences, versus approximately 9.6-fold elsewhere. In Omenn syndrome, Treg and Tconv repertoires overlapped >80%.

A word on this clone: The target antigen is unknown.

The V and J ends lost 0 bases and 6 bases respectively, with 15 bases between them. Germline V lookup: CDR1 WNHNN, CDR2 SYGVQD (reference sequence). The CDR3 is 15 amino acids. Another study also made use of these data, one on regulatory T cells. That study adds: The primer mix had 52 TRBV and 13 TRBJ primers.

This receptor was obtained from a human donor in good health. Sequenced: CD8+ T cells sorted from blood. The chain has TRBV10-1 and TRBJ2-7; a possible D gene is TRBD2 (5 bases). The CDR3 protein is CASSESRTRMGEQYF. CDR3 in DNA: TGCGCCAGCAGTGAGTCCCGGACTCGGATGGGCGAGCAGTACTTC.